Detailed here is one T cell receptor beta chain. Its antigen is not known. This specimen comes from a study of T cell repertoires in cytomegalovirus infection. Study as a whole: Public TCR beta signatures marked donors with CMV infection and the matching HLA. Whole-study results and caveats: Ex vivo responses were dominated by HLA-C-restricted CMV-specific TCR beta clonotypes. Cumulated frequencies of public TCR beta families served to identify carriers of CMV plus the relevant HLA.

TCRdb independently ran MiXCR on the reads; one entry per CDR3 protein. The sample yields approximately 630,000 distinct CDR3 sequences, approximately 24% seen once. V lost 1 base and J 5 bases, leaving 11 bases between the germline ends. The CDR3 consists of 14 residues. Looked up from germline, CDR1 is PRHDT and CDR2 is FYEKMQ (reference sequence). This TCR was sampled from a human donor in good health (CMV status not recorded). Some clones in this sample may be carry-over from other donors' samples. Sequencing input: CD8+ T cells from PBMCs. The genes are TRBV13 and TRBJ1-2, with no clear D. Here the CDR3 DNA reads TGTGCCAGCAGCTTAGCCCGAGGATGGTATGGCTACACCTTC. Encoded protein: CASSLARGWYGYTF.